The 16 T cell receptor beta chains below were found in one sample sequenced in a study of PD-1 blockade in classical Hodgkin lymphoma. Sequenced by immunoSEQ multiplex PCR; TCRdb stores in-frame clones only, minus some. The sample consists of tens of thousands of clones, around 79% of them appearing once. Time point noted: cycle 4 day 1 (C4D1), after about 6 weeks of nivolumab. Each patient's relapse followed autologous stem cell transplantation, and brentuximab vedotin exposure varied. This specimen was peripheral blood mononuclear cells (PBMCs), taken before the fourth cycle of nivolumab. These receptors all come from a human donor with classical Hodgkin lymphoma.

The rearrangement links TRBV4-2 to TRBJ2-3; tentatively, D is TRBD1 (6 bases). The V gene lost 0 bases and the J gene lost 8 bases, with 15 bases spanning the gap. The CDR3 is 15 amino acids. Germline CDR1 LGHNA, CDR2 YNFKEQ. CDR3 amino acids: CASSQDNNGGRTQYF. As DNA, the CDR3 is TGTGCCAGCAGCCAAGATAATAATGGGGGCCGTACGCAGTATTTT.

This clone was counted a few times. V and J are TRBV19 and TRBJ1-5; D possibly corresponds to TRBD1 (6 bases). V lost 3 bases, J lost 3 bases, and 21 bases lay in between. The CDR3 covers 18 residues. In germline, CDR1 is LNHDA, CDR2 SQIVND (reference sequence). The CDR3 DNA reads TGTGCCAGTAGTATTCAAGGGGGGTTCGGGCGTGACAATCAGCCCCAGCATTTT. It specifies CASSIQGGFGRDNQPQHF.

This clone was detected only once. The chain combines TRBV29-1 with TRBJ1-2; D is possibly TRBD1 (5 bases). V lost 4 bases to trimming and J lost 4 bases, with 10 bases between them. CDR1 is SQVTM and CDR2 is ANQGSEA in the germline V gene. The CDR3 runs to 12 residues. In nucleotides, the CDR3 is TGCAGCGTTGGGGACCCAGGCTATGGCTACACCTTC. It specifies CSVGDPGYGYTF.

The chain has TRBV4-2 and TRBJ2-7; tentatively, D is TRBD1 or TRBD2 (6 bases each). The CDR3 contains 14 residues. Trimming cost V 5 bases and J 3 bases, with 14 bases left between them. Germline V lookup: CDR1 LGHNA, CDR2 YNFKEQ. The CDR3 here is CASSLNGGHYEQYF. CDR3 DNA sequence: TGTGCCAGCAGCTTAAATGGGGGGCACTACGAGCAGTACTTC.

The chain carries TRBV7-6 and TRBJ1-1, with 7 bases that match TRBD1. Germline CDR1 reads SGHVS; CDR2 reads FNYEAQ. J was trimmed by 4 bases and V by 1 base; bases with no gene match: 9. The CDR3 is 16 residues long. CDR3 in amino acids: CASSLVGDQGGTEAFF. In nucleotides, the CDR3 is TGTGCCAGCAGCTTAGTTGGGGACCAGGGGGGCACTGAAGCTTTCTTT.

J is TRBJ1-2 and V is TRBV18; no clear D. Germline CDR1 and CDR2: KGHSH and LQKENI. V lost 3 bases and J lost 5, with 16 bases in between. The CDR3 contains 15 residues. The DNA of the CDR3 is TGTGCCAGCTCACCGGTGGTGGGGTCAGGTTATGGCTACACCTTC. Its protein is CASSPVVGSGYGYTF.

This chain connects TRBV7-5 to TRBJ2-7. TRBV7-5 is annotated as a pseudogene. The CDR3 sequence is 12 residues long. The CDR3 reads CASSSREHEQYF. The CDR3 bases are TGTGCCAGCAGCTCCAGGGAGCACGAGCAGTACTTC.

The J gene is TRBJ2-1, the V gene TRBV7-8; D is perhaps TRBD2 (6 bases). This CDR3 is built from 14 residues. CDR1 is SGHVS, CDR2 FQNEAQ, per germline. The germline V and J ends were trimmed by 2 bases and 7 bases, with 12 bases remaining between them. CDR3 residues: CASSLWGESNEQFF. In DNA, the CDR3 is TGTGCCAGCAGCTTATGGGGGGAAAGTAATGAGCAGTTCTTC.

The chain uses TRBV9 and TRBJ1-3; D is undetermined. Trimming stripped 0 bases from V and 4 bases from J, with 8 bases between. The CDR3 is 14 amino acids. From germline, CDR1 is SGDLS and CDR2 YYNGEE. CDR3 DNA sequence: TGTGCCAGCAGCGTAGACCGGCAAGGAAACACCATATATTTT. Encoded protein: CASSVDRQGNTIYF.

V usage is TRBV6-1 and J usage is TRBJ2-3; D could derive from TRBD1 or TRBD2 (6 bases each). The CDR3 extends over 14 amino acids. Germline values: CDR1 MNHNS, CDR2 SASEGT. Trimming stripped 3 bases from V and 2 bases from J, with 9 bases between. Written as DNA, the CDR3 is TGTGCCAGCAGTGAGAGGGGGGACACAGATACGCAGTATTTT. Encoded protein: CASSERGDTDTQYF.

The V call is TRBV19, the J call TRBJ2-5; no clear D. Trimming pared 5 bases from V and 4 bases from J, leaving 11 bases between. The CDR3 covers 13 residues. Per the germline V gene, CDR1 is LNHDA and CDR2 is SQIVND (reference sequence). The CDR3 region has the DNA TGTGCCAGTAGTTCCCGGTCTTCAGAGACCCAGTACTTC. Amino acids: CASSSRSSETQYF.

The chain has TRBV7-3 and TRBJ2-1; 13 bases agree with TRBD2. The CDR3 sequence is 15 residues long. J was trimmed by 5 bases and V by 5 bases; bases with no gene match: 3. The germline CDR1 and CDR2 sequences are SGHTA and FQGTGA. CDR3 in amino acids: CASSPGLAGNNEQFF. The CDR3 DNA follows: TGTGCCAGCAGCCCGGGACTAGCGGGGAACAATGAGCAGTTCTTC.

The chain employs TRBV6-1 and TRBJ2-3; 8 positions match TRBD1. After removal of 10 bases from V and 4 bases from J, the junction contained 10 bases not matched to a gene. The CDR3 is made up of 14 amino acids. Germline loops: CDR1 MNHNS, CDR2 SASEGT. CDR3 DNA sequence: TGTGCCACCCACCAGGGGGCGGGTCCAGATACGCAGTATTTT. Protein sequence: CATHQGAGPDTQYF.

This clone has just a few counts. Since no conserved phenylalanine or tryptophan closes the CDR3, a read error is the likely cause. The DNA is left out, because the CDR3 cannot be placed on it with certainty; the CDR3 is given as TCRdb lists it. The rearrangement joins TRBV5-4 to TRBJ2-7; the table's TRBD1 call for D was not verified on the DNA. CDR1 and CDR2 (germline): SGHNT, YYREEE (reference sequence). The CDR3 is 11 residues long, ends included. This CDR3 is CASSLGGAEKA.

This chain uses TRBV7-3 with TRBJ2-3; TRBD1 matches 8 bases. V dropped 2 bases and J dropped 1; count of bases not matched to a gene: 8. The CDR3 length is 17 residues. Germline lookup yields CDR1 SGHTA and CDR2 FQGTGA. CDR3 bases: TGTGCCAGCAGCTTACCCTTGACAGGGGCGGGCACAGATACGCAGTATTTT. Protein product: CASSLPLTGAGTDTQYF.

This sequence joins TRBV4-2 and TRBJ2-7, with 9 bases fitting TRBD2. Germline V CDR1 and CDR2: LGHNA, YNFKEQ. The CDR3 sequence is 14 residues long. J lost 5 bases, V lost 8 bases, and 10 bases had no gene match. CDR3 region: CASRLAGGPHEQYF. CDR3 sequence (DNA): TGTGCCAGCCGTCTGGCGGGGGGGCCCCACGAGCAGTACTTC.